Following are 21 T cell receptor beta chains from one sample sequenced in a study of spatial heterogeneity in lung cancer. Points from the study as a whole: Mutation tallies in tumors tracked expanded intratumoral alpha and beta TCR counts.

The antigens for these receptors are not known. Time point: sample taken at primary tumor resection. TCRdb recomputed calls from the 5' RACE reads with MiXCR, one row per CDR3 protein. Of 3,000 to 4,000 distinct CDR3 sequences detected, 7% to 10% appear once; the ten largest clones hold 15% to 17%. The sequences come from lung tumor tissue, collected at surgery. The receptors come from a male donor with early-stage non-small cell lung cancer.

Sample share makes this clonotype medium-sized. The chain combines TRBV30 with TRBJ2-2, with 8 bases matching TRBD1. The CDR3 has 15 amino acids. V lost 0 bases and J lost 6; bases outside the gene matches: 6. Germline V gene sequence: CDR1 GTSNPN, CDR2 SVGIG (reference sequence). The CDR3: CAWSVNRGLAGELFF. The CDR3 DNA sequence: TGTGCCTGGAGTGTAAACAGGGGGTTGGCCGGGGAGCTGTTTTTT.

This clonotype showed up many times. The V call is TRBV20-1, the J call TRBJ1-3; no clear D. Germline V gene data show CDR1 as DFQATT and CDR2 as SNEGSKA (reference sequence). Trimming took 1 base from V and 2 from J, leaving 3 bases between them. This CDR3 region has 12 residues. CDR3 protein: CSARGPGNTIYF. In DNA form, the CDR3 reads TGCAGTGCTAGAGGGCCTGGAAACACCATATATTTT.

By proportion, this clonotype is medium-sized. The chain carries TRBV20-1 and TRBJ2-1, with TRBD2 matching 9 bases. This CDR3 comprises 15 residues. The junction had 13 bases not matched to a gene; V was cut back by 6 bases and J by 7 bases. CDR1 and CDR2 from the germline V gene are DFQATT and SNEGSKA (reference sequence). CDR3 in amino acids: CSALSASGTGNEQFF. As DNA, the CDR3 is TGCAGTGCCCTCTCGGCTAGCGGGACTGGGAATGAGCAGTTCTTC.

Sample share makes this clonotype medium-sized. The rearrangement joins TRBV20-1 to TRBJ1-4, with D tentatively TRBD1 (6 bases). Between the trimmed V and J ends, which lost 0 bases and 7 bases, there was a span of 15 bases. Germline V lookup: CDR1 DFQATT, CDR2 SNEGSKA (reference sequence). The CDR3 is 15 residues long. As DNA, the CDR3 is TGCAGTGCTAGAGATGTCGAGGGGGTTAGTGAAAAACTGTTTTTT. Amino acids: CSARDVEGVSEKLFF.

The CDR3, as DNA: TGTGCCAGCAGTGGGACAGGGCGCAGTCAGCCCCAGCATTTT. Protein product: CASSGTGRSQPQHF. The chain is built from TRBV2 and TRBJ1-5; 8 bases align to TRBD1. There are 14 residues in the CDR3. The trim removed 4 bases at V and 6 bases at J, leaving 5 bases unmatched. CDR1 is SNHLY and CDR2 is FYNNEI in the germline V gene.

By sample fraction, this clonotype is medium-sized (0.01 to 0.1%). The genes are TRBV10-3 and TRBJ2-2; TRBD2 matches 7 bases. This CDR3 comprises 15 residues. Germline V gene data show CDR1 as ENHRY and CDR2 as SYGVKD. V lost 6 bases and J lost 5; bases outside the gene matches: 9. The CDR3 DNA reads as TGTGCCATCAGGCGAAGCGGGGACCATACCGGGGAGCTGTTTTTT. The encoded protein is CAIRRSGDHTGELFF.

This clonotype qualifies as medium-sized. The chain uses TRBV7-9 and TRBJ2-4; TRBD1 matches 9 bases. V lost 1 base and J lost 8; bases outside the gene matches: 6. CDR1 and CDR2 (germline): SEHNR, FQNEAQ (reference sequence). CDR3 length equals 15 residues. CDR3 sequence reads: CASSLGQGGEDIQYF. CDR3 sequence (DNA): TGTGCCAGCAGCTTAGGACAGGGGGGCGAGGACATTCAGTACTTC. The entire variable domain, with the rest obtained from reference TRBV7-9 and TRBJ2-4, is as follows: DTGVSQNPRHKITKRGQNVTFRCDPISEHNRLYWYRQTLGQGPEFLTYFQNEAQLEKSRLLSDRFSAERPKGSFSTLEIQRTEQGDSAMYLCASSLGQGGEDIQYFGAGTRLSVL.

This clonotype is categorized as medium-sized. The chain is built from TRBV7-3 and TRBJ2-3; D gene ambiguous. V shed 3 bases and J shed 2 bases, with 9 bases lying between them. The CDR3 runs 14 residues. Looked up from germline, CDR1 is SGHTA and CDR2 is FQGTGA. The CDR3 nucleotides read TGTGCCAGCAGCTTGGGCGGCTTCACAGATACGCAGTATTTT. Translating it yields CASSLGGFTDTQYF.

This sequence joins TRBV11-1 and TRBJ2-3; TRBD1 agrees at 9 bases. Germline V gives CDR1 SGHAT, CDR2 FQDESV (reference sequence). With 5 bases clipped from V and 0 bases from J, the junction kept 9 bases outside the gene matches. This CDR3 is built from 17 residues. CDR3 DNA: TGTGCCAGCAGCCTACCACAGGGGGCTACTAGCACAGATACGCAGTATTTT. It translates to CASSLPQGATSTDTQYF. Full variable domain (rest looked up from reference TRBV11-1 and TRBJ2-3): EAEVAQSPRYKITEKSQAVAFWCDPISGHATLYWYRQILGQGPELLVQFQDESVVDDSQLPKDRFSAERLKGVDSTLKIQPAELGDSAMYLCASSLPQGATSTDTQYFGPGTRLTVL.

By frequency in the sample, this clonotype is medium-sized (0.01 to 0.1%). The chain recombines TRBV7-9 with TRBJ1-1, with D maybe TRBD1 (6 bases). Germline V gene lookup returns CDR1 SEHNR and CDR2 FQNEAQ (reference sequence). There are 11 residues in the CDR3. Trimming shortened V by 8 bases and J by 7 bases, and 11 bases separated the two germline ends. CDR3 residues: CASSGQFEAFF. The CDR3 nucleotides are TGTGCCAGCTCCGGACAGTTTGAAGCTTTCTTT.

There are many counts of this clonotype. This chain links TRBV20-1 with TRBJ1-6, with TRBD1 identical over 9 bases. V lost 6 bases, J lost 0 bases, and 6 bases stayed unmatched. The CDR3 is made up of 16 amino acids. Germline-derived CDR1 and CDR2 are DFQATT and SNEGSKA (reference sequence). This chain's CDR3 is CSAIQGASSYNSPLHF. The CDR3 bases are TGCAGTGCCATACAGGGGGCCTCCTCCTATAATTCACCCCTCCACTTT.

This clonotype was counted only a few times. V gene TRBV10-3 combines with J gene TRBJ2-2; TRBD1 matches 8 bases. The CDR3 loop spans 16 amino acids. Germline V gene lookup returns CDR1 ENHRY and CDR2 SYGVKD. V dropped 4 bases and J dropped 1; count of bases not matched to a gene: 5. CDR3 protein: CAISATGTGNTGELFF. CDR3 nucleotide sequence: TGTGCCATCAGTGCTACCGGGACAGGGAACACCGGGGAGCTGTTTTTT.

This clonotype is medium-sized (0.01 to 0.1%). V is TRBV5-1 and J is TRBJ1-1; D remains ambiguous. The CDR3 spans 13 residues. Germline V gives CDR1 SGHRS, CDR2 YFSETQ. Trimming stripped 2 bases from V and 6 bases from J, with 11 bases between. The CDR3 DNA reads TGCGCCAGCAGCTTTGAGTGGAGGGCTGAAGCTTTCTTT. Encoded protein: CASSFEWRAEAFF.

V gene TRBV11-3 combines with J gene TRBJ2-1, with 9 bases fitting TRBD2. The CDR3 length is 16 residues. Germline V CDR1 and CDR2: SGHNT, YENEEA. With V trimmed by 2 bases and J by 8 bases, 10 bases remained unmatched. The CDR3 reads CASSLRGLAGVYEQFF. CDR3 sequence (DNA): TGTGCCAGCAGCTTAAGAGGGTTAGCGGGAGTTTATGAGCAGTTCTTC.

This clonotype rates as medium-sized (0.01 to 0.1%). The V gene is TRBV4-1, the J gene TRBJ2-1; 11 bases align to TRBD2. V lost 3 bases to trimming and J lost 9 bases; unmatched junction nucleotides: 4. This CDR3 is 14 amino acids long. Germline V CDR1 and CDR2: MGHRA, YSYEKL. The CDR3 loop reads CASSHPGLAAEQFF. Here the CDR3 DNA reads TGCGCCAGCAGCCACCCGGGACTAGCGGCTGAGCAGTTCTTC.

Ten or more counts support this clonotype. This chain uses TRBV11-2 with TRBJ1-1, with D uncertain. Deletions cut 3 bases from V and 1 base from J, with 6 bases between. Germline loops: CDR1 SGHAT, CDR2 FQNNGV. The CDR3 loop spans 13 amino acids. The CDR3 here is CASSFVRNTEAFF. In nucleotides, the CDR3 is TGTGCCAGCAGCTTTGTACGGAACACTGAAGCTTTCTTT. Based on the CDR3 plus reference TRBV11-2 and TRBJ1-1, the full variable domain is EAGVAQSPRYKIIEKRQSVAFWCNPISGHATLYWYQQILGQGPKLLIQFQNNGVVDDSQLPKDRFSAERLKGVDSTLKIQPAKLEDSAVYLCASSFVRNTEAFFGQGTRLTVV.

This clonotype is medium-sized within its sample. V and J are TRBV15 and TRBJ2-5, with 8 bases lining up with TRBD1. This CDR3 has 15 amino acids. Germline CDR1 and CDR2: LNHNV and YYDKDF (reference sequence). J was trimmed by 3 bases and V by 2 bases; bases with no gene match: 5. The DNA of the CDR3 is TGTGCCACCAGCAGAAATCAGGGGGCTAAAGAGACCCAGTACTTC. It yields the protein CATSRNQGAKETQYF.

The gene calls are TRBV7-9 and TRBJ1-1; TRBD1 matches 7 bases. From germline, CDR1 is SEHNR and CDR2 FQNEAQ (reference sequence). The CDR3 spans 14 residues. Trimming took 5 bases from V and 4 from J; bases not matched to a gene: 7. The CDR3 sequence is CASSRQGYGTEAFF. CDR3 nucleotides: TGTGCCAGCAGCCGACAGGGTTATGGCACTGAAGCTTTCTTT.

By sample fraction, this clonotype is medium-sized. The chain couples TRBV20-1 to TRBJ1-2; 7 bases match TRBD1. The CDR3 is made up of 12 amino acids. J lost 4 bases, V lost 6 bases, and 5 bases had no gene match. Germline loops: CDR1 DFQATT, CDR2 SNEGSKA (reference sequence). The CDR3 spells CSANRDSYGYTF. The CDR3 DNA sequence: TGCAGTGCCAACCGGGACAGCTATGGCTACACCTTC.

This clonotype is categorized as medium-sized. This sequence joins TRBV29-1 and TRBJ2-7; perhaps D is TRBD1 or TRBD2 (6 bases each). Germline CDR1 SQVTM, CDR2 ANQGSEA. The length of the CDR3 is 12 residues. Trimming pared 5 bases from V and 2 bases from J, leaving 10 bases between. The chain's CDR3 is CSVRGATYEQYF. DNA for the CDR3: TGCAGCGTTAGGGGGGCGACCTACGAGCAGTACTTC.

Within the sample, this clonotype is large. The chain uses TRBV28 and TRBJ1-5; D uncertain. Trimming took off 2 bases at V and 0 bases at J, with 2 bases between the two ends. CDR3 length equals 13 residues. Germline V gives CDR1 MDHEN, CDR2 SYDVKM. The CDR3 region has the DNA TGTGCCAGCAGTTTAGTTAGCAATCAGCCCCAGCATTTT. It translates to CASSLVSNQPQHF.